The 5 T cell receptor beta chains listed next were all sequenced from one sample in a study of blood T cell repertoires in COVID-19. The assay was immunoSEQ multiplex PCR, and TCRdb's table has in-frame clones only and misses some. The sample consists of about 270,000 clones, around 86% of them appearing once. Source material: peripheral blood. The receptors shown here come from a man in his fifties with acute or convalescent COVID-19.

The rearrangement uses TRBV4-2 and TRBJ2-3; 7 positions agree with TRBD2. The CDR3 length is 16 residues. Per the germline V gene, CDR1 is LGHNA and CDR2 is YNFKEQ. With 5 bases clipped from V and 1 base from J, the junction kept 9 bases outside the gene matches. CDR3 region: CASSEGPRGGTDTQYF. DNA of the CDR3: TGTGCCAGCAGCGAGGGACCCCGGGGGGGCACAGATACGCAGTATTTT.

The chain carries TRBV2 and TRBJ1-1, with 7 bases lining up with TRBD1. V shed 5 bases, J shed 3 bases, and the junction held 3 bases outside the gene matches. Germline V gives CDR1 SNHLY, CDR2 FYNNEI. CDR3 length: 13 amino acids. The CDR3 is CASSRQGYTEAFF. The DNA of the CDR3 is TGTGCCAGCAGTAGACAGGGCTACACTGAAGCTTTCTTT.

The J gene is TRBJ2-2, the V gene TRBV5-1; a weak D match, TRBD1 (5 bases). With 2 bases removed from V and 7 bases from J, the gap between germline ends came to 15 bases. This CDR3 is 15 amino acids long. The germline CDR1 and CDR2 sequences are SGHRS and YFSETQ. In DNA, the CDR3 is TGCGCCAGCAGCTTTATTCCAGGGTTCGGCGGGGAGCTGTTTTTT. Translation: CASSFIPGFGGELFF.

The chain couples TRBV5-1 to TRBJ1-1, with no clear D. The CDR3 runs to 13 residues. Trimming took 4 bases from V and 2 from J, leaving 9 bases between them. Per the germline V gene, CDR1 is SGHRS and CDR2 is YFSETQ. The CDR3 is CASSGEVNTEAFF. CDR3 in DNA: TGCGCCAGCAGCGGGGAGGTAAACACTGAAGCTTTCTTT.

This clone was counted at least ten times. This sequence joins TRBV11-2 and TRBJ1-5; D unclear. V was clipped by 5 bases and J by 6 bases, with 17 bases between them. There are 15 residues in the CDR3. Looked up from germline, CDR1 is SGHAT and CDR2 is FQNNGV. CDR3 sequence (DNA): TGTGCCAGCAGCGCGCAGGATACACCAAGTCAGCCCCAGCATTTT. It translates to CASSAQDTPSQPQHF.